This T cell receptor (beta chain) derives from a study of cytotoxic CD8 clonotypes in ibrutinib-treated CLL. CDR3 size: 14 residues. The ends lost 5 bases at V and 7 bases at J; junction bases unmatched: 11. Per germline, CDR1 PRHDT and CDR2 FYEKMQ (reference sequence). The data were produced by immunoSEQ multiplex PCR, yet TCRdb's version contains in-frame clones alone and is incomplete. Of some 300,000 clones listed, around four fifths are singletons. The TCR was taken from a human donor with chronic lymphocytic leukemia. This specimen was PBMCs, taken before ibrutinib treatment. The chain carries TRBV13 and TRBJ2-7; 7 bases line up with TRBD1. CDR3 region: CASSPRRTGQEQYF. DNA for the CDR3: TGTGCCAGCAGCCCCAGGCGGACAGGTCAAGAGCAGTACTTC.